These T cell receptor beta chains were read from a single sample in a study of control samples from healthy donors and cancer patients. The assay was immunoSEQ multiplex PCR, and TCRdb's table has in-frame clones only and misses some. The sample lists about 120,000 clones, roughly 92% occurring once. The specimen sequenced was blood. These receptors originate from a man younger than 30 in good health. CDR3s include the opening cysteine and the closing phenylalanine or tryptophan. A D gene is named only where the DNA matches it firmly. Part of the rows lack a size; the others show once, few, many or a class for expanded clones.

D: .
size: .
J: TRBJ1-5
V: TRBV21-1
CDR3: CASSKVGGAGGNQPQHF
DNA: TGTGCCAGCAGCAAAGTCGGCGGAGCCGGGGGCAATCAGCCCCAGCATTTT

D: .
size: .
J: TRBJ2-3
V: TRBV7-9
CDR3: CASRPPGFYTDTQYF
DNA: TGTGCCAGCAGGCCACCAGGGTTCTACACAGATACGCAGTATTTT

D: .
size: .
J: TRBJ1-6
V: TRBV13
CDR3: CASSLGVAASPLHF
DNA: TGTGCCAGCAGCTTGGGAGTAGCTGCTTCACCCCTCCACTTT

D: .
size: .
J: TRBJ1-2
V: TRBV5-1
CDR3: CASSLGQPSYGYTF
DNA: TGCGCCAGCAGCTTGGGACAGCCTAGCTATGGCTACACCTTC

D: .
size: once
J: TRBJ1-5
V: TRBV6-5
CDR3: CASSYSVLSQYLHF
DNA: TGTGCCAGCAGTTATAGTGTGTTGAGTCAGTACCTGCATTTT

D: .
size: .
J: TRBJ1-5
V: TRBV18
CDR3: CASSTDSESNQPQHF
DNA: TGTGCCAGCTCAACTGACAGCGAAAGCAATCAGCCCCAGCATTTT

D: TRBD2
size: .
J: TRBJ2-3
V: TRBV29-1
CDR3: CSVEGGLAGALFITDTQYF
DNA: TGCAGCGTTGAAGGAGGGCTAGCGGGGGCCCTCTTCATCACAGATACGCAGTATTTT

D: TRBD1
size: .
J: TRBJ1-1
V: TRBV19
CDR3: CASSKRTGLNTEAFF
DNA: TGTGCCAGTAGTAAAAGGACAGGGCTGAACACTGAAGCTTTCTTT

D: .
size: once
J: TRBJ1-6
V: TRBV6-6
CDR3: CASSPREFPSYNSPLHF
DNA: TGTGCCAGCAGTCCCCGCGAGTTCCCCTCCTATAATTCACCCCTCCACTTT

D: TRBD1
size: .
J: TRBJ1-2
V: TRBV5-1
CDR3: CASTPGTGDDYGYTF
DNA: TGCGCCAGCACCCCTGGGACAGGGGATGACTATGGCTACACCTTC

D: TRBD1
size: .
J: TRBJ1-3
V: TRBV7-2
CDR3: CASSQGQGVGNTIYF
DNA: TGTGCCAGCAGCCAGGGACAGGGGGTAGGAAACACCATATATTTT

D: TRBD1
size: few
J: TRBJ2-1
V: TRBV6-5
CDR3: CASRSGTGIYNEQFF
DNA: TGTGCCAGCAGGTCCGGGACAGGGATCTACAATGAGCAGTTCTTC

D: .
size: .
J: TRBJ2-5
V: TRBV7-9
CDR3: CASSFSGVEEETQYF
DNA: TGTGCCAGCAGCTTTTCGGGGGTGGAGGAAGAGACCCAGTACTTC

D: .
size: .
J: TRBJ1-5
V: TRBV2
CDR3: CASSRLFINRPDQPQHF
DNA: TGTGCCAGCAGCAGGCTGTTCATTAACAGGCCGGATCAGCCCCAGCATTTT

D: TRBD1
size: .
J: TRBJ2-7
V: TRBV10-3
CDR3: CAISGQGTYEQYF
DNA: TGTGCCATCAGTGGACAGGGAACCTACGAGCAGTACTTC

D: .
size: .
J: TRBJ1-1
V: TRBV5-1
CDR3: CASSLAGGDTEAFF
DNA: TGCGCCAGCAGCTTGGCGGGGGGCGACACTGAAGCTTTCTTT